The T cell receptor (beta chain) described here comes from a study of lymphopenia after photon versus proton radiotherapy (dated by TCRdb to the late 2010s). As for the study more broadly: Photon and proton radiation therapy were compared by the study for their immunological effects in patients with gastrointestinal tumors who developed high-grade lymphopenia. The goal of the study was to describe how the two radiation modalities differ in their effects on the immune system. The cohort comprised 20 patients with gastrointestinal tumors who received either photon or proton therapy and then developed lymphopenia.

The investigation overall reported the following: Across the cohort, an inverse correlation was found between a larger post-nadir drop in TCR diversity and overall survival time among patients who died. Proton-treated patients stayed relatively stable during treatment, while photon-treated patients lost naive T cells and TCR diversity and gained effector/memory populations. After the lymphocyte count nadir, oligoclonal expansion, especially of CD8+ Temra cells, was observed in photon-treated repertoires, and the drop in diversity was driven by this expansion. The survival association was assessed only in patients who died, and the authors presented better survival with proton therapy as a possibility rather than a demonstrated result.

Comments on this clone: This receptor's antigen is unknown. No much larger clonotype is one base removed from it; base qualities were not supplied.

The germline V gene yields SGHTA for CDR1 and FQGNSA for CDR2. V gives up 3 bases and J gives up 2 bases, and the segment between their germline ends measures 5 bases. CDR3 length: 12 amino acids, cysteine to phenylalanine. Kept here is only the CDR3 DNA, which spans 36 bases and is read in frame from base 1. Library preparation used the immunoSEQ multiplex PCR assay. Deep sequencing of rearranged TCR beta loci, alongside multiparametric flow cytometry, was used to profile T cell repertoires. TCRdb obtained this table from immuneACCESS and retained in-frame rearrangements with V and J assigned. These tables miss some clones; where compared with another copy, unresolved V genes account for less than half of the shortfall, and the remainder is unexplained. The sample yields approximately 7,200 clones; less than 90% were counted once. Jointly, the top ten make up 3.1% of the sample.

This clonotype was obtained from a woman in her 70s with pancreatic cancer. This receptor chain uses TRBV7-2 and TRBJ2-7; no D segment can be confidently identified. The input for sequencing was peripheral blood, taken from a patient treated with photon-based radiotherapy. The DNA is TGTGCCAGCAGCTTCGCTACCTACGAGCAGTACTTC. This codes for CASSFATYEQYF.